Listed here are 18 T cell receptor beta chains from one sample, sequenced in a study of Graves' ophthalmopathy and Graves' hyperthyroidism. Amplification from RNA transcripts yielded the TCR beta CDR3 regions. Following a first-round RT-PCR that used HTBI primers, a second-round multiplex PCR was carried out. TCRdb reprocessed the multiplex PCR reads with MiXCR, giving one entry per CDR3 protein. The repertoire holds 200,000 to 250,000 distinct CDR3 sequences, with about a fifth as singletons. Sample: peripheral blood. The origin of the receptors is a woman between 50 and 59 years old with Graves' ophthalmopathy.

V usage is TRBV5-8 and J usage is TRBJ1-2, with a weak D call TRBD1 (5 bases). Looked up from germline, CDR1 is SGHTS and CDR2 is YDEGEE. The CDR3 spans 15 residues. The ends were cut back, 3 bases at V and 4 bases at J, with 16 bases in the middle. The CDR3 is CASSSTGTLSYGYTF. CDR3 bases: TGTGCCAGCAGCTCAACGGGGACTCTTAGCTATGGCTACACCTTC.

In this sample, this clonotype turned up many times. The rearrangement uses TRBV5-1 and TRBJ2-7, with 7 positions matching TRBD2. V lost 4 bases, J lost 0 bases, and 13 bases stayed unmatched. The CDR3 sequence is 17 residues long. CDR1 and CDR2 from the germline V gene are SGHRS and YFSETQ. DNA for the CDR3: TGCGCCAGCAGCCATAAGGTAGGGCTAGCGGTCTCCTACGAGCAGTACTTC. Its translation is CASSHKVGLAVSYEQYF.

This clonotype has at least ten counts. This rearrangement joins TRBV20-1 to TRBJ2-2; the D gene is possibly TRBD1 (5 bases). Trimming shortened V by 0 bases and J by 6 bases, and 11 bases separated the two germline ends. CDR3 size: 14 residues. The germline CDR1 and CDR2 sequences are DFQATT and SNEGSKA (reference sequence). The CDR3 spells CSARDPGLPGELFF. In DNA form, the CDR3 reads TGCAGTGCTAGAGACCCAGGGTTACCCGGGGAGCTGTTTTTT.

The sample holds many counts of this clonotype. The chain employs TRBV5-1 and TRBJ1-2; 7 bases line up with TRBD1. The V gene end was trimmed by 4 bases and the J gene end by 4 bases; junction bases not matched to a gene: 10. Looked up from germline, CDR1 is SGHRS and CDR2 is YFSETQ. The CDR3 consists of 15 residues. DNA for the CDR3: TGCGCCAGCAGCCCGGGAGGGACAGACCCCTATGGCTACACCTTC. Amino acid sequence: CASSPGGTDPYGYTF.

As for this clonotype: At one end the junction does not follow the germline gene, possibly because of a read error. The chain links TRBV7-2 to TRBJ2-5, with 9 bases lining up with TRBD2. Germline loops: CDR1 SGHTA, CDR2 FQGNSA. The CDR3 is 16 amino acids. This CDR3 is CASGLSGRSGLETQYF. The CDR3 DNA reads as TGTGCCAGCGGCTTAAGCGGGAGGTCTGGTTTAGAGACCCAGTATTTC.

This clonotype was found many times. CDR3 nucleotide sequence: TGCAGTGCTAGAGGTCATCCGCTGATGAACACTGAAGCTTTCTTT. Amino acids: CSARGHPLMNTEAFF. The chain is built from TRBV20-1 and TRBJ1-1; no clear D. The CDR3 consists of 15 residues. V was trimmed by 1 base and J by 0 bases, leaving 12 bases between them. Germline V gives CDR1 DFQATT, CDR2 SNEGSKA (reference sequence).

At least ten counts were recorded for this clonotype. The J gene is TRBJ1-2, the V gene TRBV29-1, with D uncertain. The V and J ends lost 2 bases and 8 bases respectively, with 12 bases between them. CDR1 is SQVTM, CDR2 ANQGSEA, per germline. The CDR3 length is 12 residues. The CDR3, as DNA: TGCAGCGTTGAAAGTCAGGATGGAGGCTACACCTTC. Its protein is CSVESQDGGYTF.

This clonotype was observed many times. The J gene is TRBJ2-7, the V gene TRBV7-2, with 9 bases identical to TRBD1. Germline values: CDR1 SGHTA, CDR2 FQGNSA. This CDR3 has 17 amino acids. V was clipped by 0 bases and J by 5 bases; unmatched bases: 11. CDR3 protein: CASSLALGGTGKHEQYF. CDR3 DNA sequence: TGTGCCAGCAGCTTAGCCCTGGGCGGGACAGGGAAGCACGAGCAGTACTTC.

The V and J genes are TRBV4-1 and TRBJ2-6, with D unresolved. Germline CDR1 and CDR2: MGHRA and YSYEKL. The CDR3 totals 16 residues. V shed 0 bases and J shed 0 bases, with 6 bases lying between them. CDR3 sequence: CASSQDFASGANVLTF. The CDR3 DNA is TGCGCCAGCAGCCAAGATTTCGCCTCTGGGGCCAACGTCCTGACTTTC.

In its sample, this clonotype was seen many times. The chain couples TRBV15 to TRBJ1-5, with 7 bases matching TRBD1. The CDR3 is made up of 18 amino acids. Trimming cost V 2 bases and J 0 bases; bases outside gene matches: 10. Germline V gene sequence: CDR1 LNHNV, CDR2 YYDKDF (reference sequence). The CDR3 loop reads CATSRTSGTAYSNQPQHF. CDR3 nucleotides: TGTGCCACCAGCAGAACTTCCGGGACAGCTTATAGCAATCAGCCCCAGCATTTT.

This clonotype turned up a few times. The CDR3: CASSIVRHYIPSYNSPLHF. CDR3 sequence (DNA): TGTGCCAGTAGTATAGTGCGGCACTACATTCCCTCCTATAATTCACCCCTCCACTTT. This chain links TRBV19 with TRBJ1-6; D gene ambiguous. The CDR3 is 19 amino acids. V lost 1 base and J 0 bases, leaving 16 bases between the germline ends. Germline values: CDR1 LNHDA, CDR2 SQIVND (reference sequence).

This clonotype was seen ten or more times. The chain employs TRBV28 and TRBJ1-1; D is unclear. This CDR3 spans 14 amino acids. Germline lookup yields CDR1 MDHEN and CDR2 SYDVKM. Deletions cut 5 bases from V and 1 base from J, with 11 bases between. CDR3 sequence: CASSGPLANTEAFF. In nucleotides, the CDR3 is TGTGCCAGCAGTGGACCGCTAGCGAACACTGAAGCTTTCTTT.

This clonotype was seen ten or more times. The CDR3 DNA follows: TGCAGTGCTAGAGGGCGGGGATGGGATTTTGATCAGCCCCAGCATTTT. This codes for CSARGRGWDFDQPQHF. The genes are TRBV20-1 and TRBJ1-5; D gene uncertain. Germline values: CDR1 DFQATT, CDR2 SNEGSKA (reference sequence). The CDR3 consists of 16 residues. V was pared by 1 base and J by 5 bases, with 18 bases between.

This clonotype was seen many times. V gene TRBV12-3 or TRBV12-4 combines with J gene TRBJ2-7; 10 positions agree with TRBD2. The CDR3 is made up of 14 amino acids. Germline trimming cut 5 bases from V and 4 bases from J; bases unmatched to any gene: 5. CDR3 coding DNA: TGTGCCAGCAGTCGAACAGCGGGAGGGTACGAGCAGTACTTC. It codes for CASSRTAGGYEQYF.

This clonotype was recorded at least ten times. The V gene is TRBV6-2 or TRBV6-3, the J gene TRBJ2-5; D gene ambiguous. V dropped 2 bases and J dropped 7 bases, with 5 bases sitting between them. The CDR3 extends over 11 amino acids. CDR1 is MNHEY and CDR2 is SVGEGT in the germline V gene. The CDR3 is CASSYGGTQYF. The CDR3 DNA is TGTGCCAGCAGTTACGGCGGGACCCAGTACTTC.

This clonotype was picked up many times. V is TRBV29-1 and J is TRBJ1-2; D not certain. This CDR3 is 12 amino acids long. The germline gives CDR1 SQVTM, CDR2 ANQGSEA. Between the trimmed V and J ends, which lost 1 base and 4 bases, there was a span of 7 bases. The CDR3 reads CSVEVPSYGYTF. The DNA for the CDR3 is TGCAGCGTTGAAGTCCCCAGCTATGGCTACACCTTC.

The chain is built from TRBV27 and TRBJ2-3, with a tentative D call TRBD2 (5 bases). Germline CDR1 is MNHEY and CDR2 is SMNVEV (reference sequence). The CDR3 length is 13 residues. Between the trimmed V and J ends, which lost 2 bases and 5 bases, there was a span of 8 bases. The CDR3 is CASSLTEVDTQYF. CDR3 DNA: TGTGCCAGCAGTTTAACGGAGGTAGATACGCAGTATTTT.

In this sample, this clonotype turned up many times. V usage is TRBV9 and J usage is TRBJ1-1; TRBD1 is a possible D gene (6 bases). Germline CDR1 SGDLS, CDR2 YYNGEE. With 4 bases removed from V and 1 base from J, the gap between germline ends came to 11 bases. The CDR3 covers 14 residues. The DNA of the CDR3 is TGTGCCAGCAGCATACAGGGTCAGAACACTGAAGCTTTCTTT. It specifies CASSIQGQNTEAFF.